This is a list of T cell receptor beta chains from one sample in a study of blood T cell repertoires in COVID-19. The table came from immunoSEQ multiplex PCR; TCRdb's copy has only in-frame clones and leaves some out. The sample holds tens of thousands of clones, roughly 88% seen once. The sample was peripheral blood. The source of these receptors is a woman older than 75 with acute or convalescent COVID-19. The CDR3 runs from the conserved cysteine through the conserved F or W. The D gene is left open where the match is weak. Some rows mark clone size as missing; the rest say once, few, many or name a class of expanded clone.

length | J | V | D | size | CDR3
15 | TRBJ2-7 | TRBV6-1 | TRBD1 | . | CASSERTGGSYEQYF
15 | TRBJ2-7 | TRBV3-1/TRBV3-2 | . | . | CASSQDGGSGYEQYF
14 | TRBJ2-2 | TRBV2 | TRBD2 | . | CASKLAGATGELFF
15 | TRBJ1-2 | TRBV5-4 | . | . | CASSQQGQVNYGYTF
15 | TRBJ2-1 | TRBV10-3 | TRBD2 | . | CAIRGSYGGYNEQFF
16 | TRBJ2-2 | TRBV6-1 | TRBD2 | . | CASSVGLAGGTGELFF
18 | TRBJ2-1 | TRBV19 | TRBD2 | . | CASSQSPGLAGPYNEQFF
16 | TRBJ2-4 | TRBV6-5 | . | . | CASSSPLGGFVNIQYF
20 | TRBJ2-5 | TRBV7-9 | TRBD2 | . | CASSTDRPIGLAGGPETQYF
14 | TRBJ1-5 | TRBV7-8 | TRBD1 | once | CASSFRQGGQPQHF
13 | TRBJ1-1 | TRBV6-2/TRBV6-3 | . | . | CASSPLRETEAFF
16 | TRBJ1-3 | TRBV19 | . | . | CASTYLTPGRGNTIYF
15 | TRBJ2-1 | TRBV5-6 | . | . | CASSLLETEYNEQFF
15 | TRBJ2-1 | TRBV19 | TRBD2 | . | CASSIVGGRANEQFF
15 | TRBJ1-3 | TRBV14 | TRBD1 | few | CASSADRASGNTIYF
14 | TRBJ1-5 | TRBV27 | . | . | CASSPLSENQPQHF
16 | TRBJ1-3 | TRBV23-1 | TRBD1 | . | CASSQPDRELGNTIYF
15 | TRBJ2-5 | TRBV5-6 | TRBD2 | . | CASSSGRGRQETQYF
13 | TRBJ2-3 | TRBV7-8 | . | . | CASRKGGGDTQYF
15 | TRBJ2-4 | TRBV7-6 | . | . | CASSQSSQAGGIQYF
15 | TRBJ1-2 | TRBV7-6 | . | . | CASSLGSGTNYGYTF
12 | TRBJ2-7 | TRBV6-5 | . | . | CASGAGPYEQYF
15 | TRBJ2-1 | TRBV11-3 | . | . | CASSLDGSSYNEQFF
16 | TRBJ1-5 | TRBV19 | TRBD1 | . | CASSRLRQGSNQPQHF
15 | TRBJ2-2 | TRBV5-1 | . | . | CASSLASRRTGELFF
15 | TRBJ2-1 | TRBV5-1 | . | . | CASSPLGARGNEQFF
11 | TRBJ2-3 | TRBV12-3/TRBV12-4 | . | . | CASSRGDTQYF
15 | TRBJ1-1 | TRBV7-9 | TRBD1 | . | CASSSRQGQVPEAFF
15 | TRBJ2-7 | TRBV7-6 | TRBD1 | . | CASSLAGQGESEQYF
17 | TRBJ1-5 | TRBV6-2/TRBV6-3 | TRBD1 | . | CASSTRTGGESNQPQHF
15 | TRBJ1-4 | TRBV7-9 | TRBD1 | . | CASSLAQGAPEKLFF
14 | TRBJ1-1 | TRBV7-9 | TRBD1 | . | CASSLQGGNTEAFF
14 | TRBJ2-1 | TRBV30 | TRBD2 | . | CAWRSGRQYNEQFF
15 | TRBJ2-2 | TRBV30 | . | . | CAWRRRAGLGGELFF